One sample yielded the 26 T cell receptor beta chains listed below, sequenced in a study of PD-1 blockade in classical Hodgkin lymphoma. Clones were read by immunoSEQ multiplex PCR, and TCRdb kept only the in-frame ones, dropping some. The sample consists of approximately 160,000 clones, 78% of them appearing once. Patients all relapsed after autologous stem cell transplantation, and there was variation in brentuximab vedotin exposure. Sequencing used peripheral blood mononuclear cells (PBMCs), obtained before the second cycle of nivolumab. The receptors shown here come from a human donor with classical Hodgkin lymphoma.

The rearrangement links TRBV11-2 to TRBJ2-7, with D tentatively TRBD2 (5 bases). The CDR3 covers 15 residues. Trimming shortened V by 4 bases and J by 2 bases, and 15 bases separated the two germline ends. CDR1 is SGHAT and CDR2 is FQNNGV in the germline V gene. The CDR3 DNA sequence: TGTGCCAGCAGCTCTCGGACTCCTCCTCCCTACGAGCAGTACTTC. Translated, it gives CASSSRTPPPYEQYF. The full variable domain, its missing parts supplied by reference TRBV11-2 and TRBJ2-7, is EAGVAQSPRYKIIEKRQSVAFWCNPISGHATLYWYQQILGQGPKLLIQFQNNGVVDDSQLPKDRFSAERLKGVDSTLKIQPAKLEDSAVYLCASSSRTPPPYEQYFGPGTRLTVT.

This clone was counted between two and nine times. CDR3 in amino acids: CASSGGVKGNTGELFF. DNA for the CDR3: TGTGCCAGCAGCGGCGGGGTAAAAGGGAACACCGGGGAGCTGTTTTTT. This chain joins TRBV28 and TRBJ2-2; D may be TRBD2 (6 bases). The CDR3 spans 16 residues. V gave up 6 bases and J gave up 1 base, with 15 bases separating them. Germline assignment: CDR1 MDHEN and CDR2 SYDVKM.

V usage is TRBV29-1 and J usage is TRBJ1-5, with 10 bases matching TRBD1. The CDR3 loop spans 14 amino acids. CDR1 is SQVTM, CDR2 ANQGSEA, per germline. With V trimmed by 6 bases and J by 0 bases, 2 bases remained unmatched. CDR3: CSVGTGDSNQPQHF. CDR3 sequence (DNA): TGCAGCGTCGGGACAGGGGATAGCAATCAGCCCCAGCATTTT.

This CDR3 is CASSLDHGTGERYEQYF. The CDR3 nucleotides are TGTGCCAGCAGCTTAGATCATGGGACAGGGGAGCGATACGAGCAGTACTTC. V usage is TRBV13 and J usage is TRBJ2-5, with TRBD1 identical over 10 bases. The J call is uncertain, as TRBJ2-7 better fits the DNA end. This CDR3 region has 17 residues. Germline V gene sequence: CDR1 PRHDT, CDR2 FYEKMQ (reference sequence).

The J gene is TRBJ2-7, the V gene TRBV10-3; no clear D. Per germline, CDR1 ENHRY and CDR2 SYGVKD. V dropped 9 bases and J dropped 1 base, with 13 bases sitting between them. This CDR3 is built from 13 residues. The CDR3 reads CAMKTGSSYEQYF. The CDR3 region has the DNA TGTGCCATGAAAACCGGGTCATCCTACGAGCAGTACTTC.

J is TRBJ2-7 and V is TRBV6-5; D remains unclear. Germline V gene data show CDR1 as MNHEY and CDR2 as SVGAGI. The CDR3 is 13 residues long. The V end lost 10 bases, the J end lost 2 bases, and 15 bases lay between the germline ends. The CDR3 DNA sequence: TGTGCCACCAAAAAAGACGGCACCTACGAGCAGTACTTC. Residues: CATKKDGTYEQYF.

In this sample, this clone turned up once. This chain joins TRBV6-5 and TRBJ1-5; possibly TRBD1 for D (6 bases). This CDR3 spans 14 amino acids. Trimming took off 6 bases at V and 5 bases at J, with 14 bases between the two ends. Germline-derived CDR1 and CDR2 are MNHEY and SVGAGI. The DNA of the CDR3 is TGTGCCAGCAGCAGGGGACCCGTCGATCAGCCCCAGCATTTT. It translates to CASSRGPVDQPQHF.

CDR3: CASSLSGTSGYTGKLFF. The CDR3 DNA sequence: TGTGCCAGCAGCTTATCTGGGACTAGCGGTTATACCGGAAAGCTGTTTTTT. The chain couples TRBV7-9 to TRBJ2-2, with TRBD2 matching over 11 bases. CDR1 SEHNR and CDR2 FQNEAQ come from the germline V gene (reference sequence). This CDR3 has 17 residues. With V trimmed by 2 bases and J by 12 bases, 14 bases remained unmatched.

In its sample, this clone was seen a few times. This chain joins TRBV4-1 and TRBJ2-5, with D possibly TRBD1 on 8 matching bases. The CDR3 sequence is 16 residues long. From germline, CDR1 is MGHRA and CDR2 YSYEKL. V was shortened by 0 bases and J by 12 bases, with 23 bases between the two germline ends. CDR3 protein: CASSQDSSRTGRAEYF. The CDR3 DNA sequence: TGCGCCAGCAGCCAAGATAGCTCCAGGACAGGGAGGGCTGAGTACTTC.

The gene calls are TRBV7-9 and TRBJ2-7; TRBD1 aligns across 7 bases. V lost 5 bases, J lost 3 bases, and 7 bases stayed unmatched. Looked up from germline, CDR1 is SEHNR and CDR2 is FQNEAQ (reference sequence). The CDR3 sequence is 14 residues long. The CDR3 DNA sequence: TGTGCCAGCAGCCCTCGGACAGGTTACTACGAGCAGTACTTC. It translates to CASSPRTGYYEQYF.

CDR3 region: CAAQDPNTEAFF. For the CDR3, the DNA is TGTGCCGCACAGGACCCGAACACTGAAGCTTTCTTT. The V call is TRBV27, the J call TRBJ1-1, with D possibly matching TRBD1 (5 bases). The CDR3 extends over 12 amino acids. The V gene's germline CDR1 is MNHEY and CDR2 SMNVEV (reference sequence). Trimming shortened V by 11 bases and J by 1 base, and 11 bases separated the two germline ends.

This sequence joins TRBV10-3 and TRBJ1-1; no reliable D call. This CDR3 is 12 amino acids long. The germline V gene has CDR1 ENHRY and CDR2 SYGVKD. Trimming cost V 4 bases and J 4 bases, with 7 bases left between them. CDR3 sequence (DNA): TGTGCCATCAGTGTTGGTTCCACTGAAGCTTTCTTT. Protein: CAISVGSTEAFF.

CDR3 amino acids: CASSVGSGGQQETQYF. CDR3 DNA: TGTGCCAGCAGCGTAGGTAGCGGGGGGCAACAAGAGACCCAGTACTTC. The chain carries TRBV9 and TRBJ2-5; 10 bases align to TRBD2. The CDR3 contains 16 residues. The V gene's germline CDR1 is SGDLS and CDR2 YYNGEE. J was trimmed by 2 bases and V by 0 bases; bases with no gene match: 4.

The rearrangement uses TRBV18 and TRBJ2-3, with a weak D call TRBD1 (5 bases). This CDR3 has 14 residues. V was clipped by 4 bases and J by 0 bases, with 8 bases between them. The V gene's germline CDR1 is KGHSH and CDR2 LQKENI. Written as DNA, the CDR3 is TGTGCCAGCTCACGCGACAGAAGCACAGATACGCAGTATTTT. Translation: CASSRDRSTDTQYF.

This chain connects TRBV27 to TRBJ2-1; no definite D call. Looked up from germline, CDR1 is MNHEY and CDR2 is SMNVEV (reference sequence). The CDR3 runs to 12 residues. Between the trimmed V and J ends, which lost 2 bases and 6 bases, there was a span of 5 bases. CDR3 sequence reads: CASSLGGNEQFF. DNA for the CDR3: TGTGCCAGCAGTTTAGGCGGCAATGAGCAGTTCTTC.

The chain has TRBV7-9 and TRBJ1-2; the match to TRBD1 covers 10 bases. This CDR3 contains 16 residues. The V segment lost 8 bases and the J segment 0 bases; nucleotides outside the gene matches: 9. Germline-derived CDR1 and CDR2 are SEHNR and FQNEAQ (reference sequence). CDR3 sequence reads: CASDDRGPKANYGYTF. The CDR3 DNA is TGTGCCAGCGACGACAGGGGGCCGAAAGCTAACTATGGCTACACCTTC.

V gene TRBV2 combines with J gene TRBJ1-1, with 8 bases aligning to TRBD1. V lost 2 bases to trimming and J lost 3 bases; unmatched junction nucleotides: 5. Germline V gives CDR1 SNHLY, CDR2 FYNNEI. This CDR3 contains 15 residues. Here the CDR3 reads CASSESRQGYTEAFF. DNA of the CDR3: TGTGCCAGCAGTGAATCCCGACAGGGGTACACTGAAGCTTTCTTT.

The chain combines TRBV29-1 with TRBJ2-7; weak D call: TRBD1 (5 bases). V was pared by 4 bases and J by 0 bases, with 7 bases between. Germline V lookup: CDR1 SQVTM, CDR2 ANQGSEA. The CDR3 has 12 residues. Here the CDR3 reads CSVVDSSYEQYF. The CDR3 DNA sequence: TGCAGCGTTGTTGACAGCTCCTACGAGCAGTACTTC.

This chain uses TRBV6-1 with TRBJ2-5; tentative D call: TRBD2 (5 bases). Germline CDR1 reads MNHNS; CDR2 reads SASEGT. Trimming took off 8 bases at V and 5 bases at J, with 21 bases between the two ends. There are 15 residues in the CDR3. CDR3 sequence: CASPSVATLRETQYF. In DNA form, the CDR3 reads TGTGCCAGCCCCTCCGTAGCGACCCTACGCGAGACCCAGTACTTC.

The chain is built from TRBV6-6 and TRBJ1-6; TRBD1 aligns across 7 bases. The germline V gene encodes CDR1 MNHNY and CDR2 SVGAGI (reference sequence). V lost 6 bases to trimming and J lost 9 bases; unmatched junction nucleotides: 8. This CDR3 region has 14 residues. The CDR3 loop reads CASSLRGGTSPLHF. The CDR3 nucleotides are TGTGCCAGCAGCCTCAGGGGGGGCACTTCACCCCTCCACTTT.

V gene TRBV6-5 combines with J gene TRBJ2-3; 7 bases match TRBD2. The ends lost 7 bases at V and 2 bases at J; junction bases unmatched: 6. CDR3 size: 14 residues. The germline V gene encodes CDR1 MNHEY and CDR2 SVGAGI. CDR3 residues: CASNRGGATDTQYF. The CDR3 DNA reads TGTGCCAGCAACCGGGGAGGGGCCACAGATACGCAGTATTTT.

This clone was seen at least ten times. The V call is TRBV7-3, the J call TRBJ2-2; 11 positions agree with TRBD2. Trimming at V came to 1 base and at J to 4 bases, leaving 5 bases not matched to a gene. The germline V gene encodes CDR1 SGHTA and CDR2 FQGTGA. This CDR3 has 17 residues. The DNA for the CDR3 is TGTGCCAGCAGCTTAATGGGACTAGCGGCACCCACCGGGGAGCTGTTTTTT. Its protein is CASSLMGLAAPTGELFF.

V is TRBV27 and J is TRBJ2-5, with D possibly matching TRBD1 (5 bases). The V end lost 6 bases, the J end lost 0 bases, and 17 bases lay between the germline ends. Germline-derived CDR1 and CDR2 are MNHEY and SMNVEV (reference sequence). The CDR3 is 16 amino acids. Written as DNA, the CDR3 is TGTGCCAGCAGAACGACGACAGACGAGTACCAAGAGACCCAGTACTTC. Its protein is CASRTTTDEYQETQYF.

The chain recombines TRBV6-6 with TRBJ1-4; 8 nucleotides align to TRBD1. Germline lookup yields CDR1 MNHNY and CDR2 SVGAGI (reference sequence). The CDR3 runs 16 residues. J was trimmed by 7 bases and V by 2 bases; bases with no gene match: 9. CDR3 nucleotides: TGTGCCAGCAGTTACGTCGGACAGGGCGGGGGTGAAAAACTGTTTTTT. It yields the protein CASSYVGQGGGEKLFF.

The chain carries TRBV19 and TRBJ2-3; 9 positions agree with TRBD2. The trim removed 4 bases at V and 0 bases at J, leaving 5 bases unmatched. Germline V gives CDR1 LNHDA, CDR2 SQIVND (reference sequence). The CDR3 consists of 16 residues. The CDR3 here is CASSTPSGTSTDTQYF. DNA for the CDR3: TGTGCCAGTAGTACTCCTAGCGGGACTAGCACAGATACGCAGTATTTT.

This clone was seen a few times. The J gene is TRBJ1-6, the V gene TRBV30, with no clear D. The ends were cut back, 7 bases at V and 4 bases at J, with 11 bases in the middle. CDR3 length: 13 residues. Germline CDR1 is GTSNPN and CDR2 is SVGIG (reference sequence). CDR3 protein: CAFMTFYNSPLHF. In DNA, the CDR3 is TGTGCCTTCATGACATTTTATAATTCACCCCTCCACTTT.